This is a list of T cell receptor beta chains from one sample in a study of OX40 agonist ivuxolimab in advanced cancers. Clones were sequenced by immunoSEQ multiplex PCR, and TCRdb holds only the in-frame ones, with some missing. The sample carries more than 25,000 clones, about 88% recorded once. The specimen was CD4+ or CD8+ T cells sorted from blood, collected in a trial of the OX40 agonist ivuxolimab. The receptors come from an adult with an advanced solid tumor such as melanoma, head and neck, liver or kidney cancer. CDR3s include the opening cysteine and the closing phenylalanine or tryptophan. D genes are given only for firm matches. Rows may omit the clone size; those that give it use once, few, many or a size class.

j_gene,d_gene,abundance,v_gene,CDR3nt,CDR3aa
TRBJ2-3,-,-,TRBV9,TGTGCCAGCAGCGCCCCCGGCGGTGGAGATACGCAGTATTTT,CASSAPGGGDTQYF
TRBJ1-3,-,-,TRBV7-9,TGTGCCAGCAGCCCCTGGGGGACTGGAAACACCATATATTTT,CASSPWGTGNTIYF
TRBJ2-5,-,-,TRBV19,TGTGCCAGTAGTATCGGACGGGAGTTAGCAGGAGAGACCCAGTACTTC,CASSIGRELAGETQYF
TRBJ2-1,TRBD1,-,TRBV7-9,TGTGCCAGCAGCAACGACAGGGCCTACAATGAGCAGTTCTTC,CASSNDRAYNEQFF
TRBJ2-1,TRBD2,-,TRBV7-3,TGTGCCAGCAGCTTAAATCCCACCTCAATAGCGGGCGGCTCCTACAATGAGCAGTTCTTC,CASSLNPTSIAGGSYNEQFF
TRBJ2-1,-,once,TRBV7-3,TGTGCCAGCAGCTTTCCCCCTCGGAGTGAGCAGTTCTTC,CASSFPPRSEQFF
TRBJ2-2,-,-,TRBV28,TGTGCCAGCAGTTTACTTGTACCCGGCACCGGGGAGCTGTTTTTT,CASSLLVPGTGELFF
TRBJ1-1,-,-,TRBV28,TGTGCCAGCAGTTCCTTGGGGGCGGTGAACACTGAAGCTTTCTTT,CASSSLGAVNTEAFF
TRBJ2-2,-,-,TRBV18,TGTGCCAGCTCACCCTCCGGGGAGCTGTTTTTT,CASSPSGELFF
TRBJ2-7,-,-,TRBV30,TGTGCCTGGAGCCGGGGGACTGGGCCTTACGAGCAGTACTTC,CAWSRGTGPYEQYF
TRBJ1-5,-,once,TRBV27,TGTGCCAGCAGTGGAGGCCCGGGCGGTAGCAATCAGCCCCAGCATTTT,CASSGGPGGSNQPQHF
TRBJ2-7,-,-,TRBV7-3,TGTGCCAGCAGCCCCACACCGACCAAATATTCTTACGAGCAGTACTTC,CASSPTPTKYSYEQYF
TRBJ1-1,-,medium-sized,TRBV7-3,TGTGCCAGCAGCACCGACAGTTCCACTGAAGCTTTCTTT,CASSTDSSTEAFF
TRBJ2-1,TRBD2,-,TRBV28,TGTGCCAGCAGTCCCCCCCCCGCGGGAGGGAATGAGCAGTTCTTC,CASSPPPAGGNEQFF
TRBJ2-1,TRBD1,-,TRBV9,TGTGCCAGCAACGAAAACCGACAGGGTGTTTACAATGAGCAGTTCTTC,CASNENRQGVYNEQFF
TRBJ2-1,TRBD2,once,TRBV7-3,TGTGCCAGCAGCTTTAGCGGGGGCTCCTACAATGAGCAGTTCTTC,CASSFSGGSYNEQFF
TRBJ2-5,-,few,TRBV6-6,TGTGCCAGCAGTTACTCGTTTCAGGAAGAGACCCAGTACTTC,CASSYSFQEETQYF
TRBJ1-2,TRBD1,medium-sized,TRBV28,TGTGCCAGCAGTTTGTGGGACAGGGGCTATGGCTACACCTTC,CASSLWDRGYGYTF
TRBJ2-7,-,-,TRBV9,TGTGCCAGCAGCCTGGGGCAGGGCGGTGGATACGAGCAGTACTTC,CASSLGQGGGYEQYF
TRBJ2-3,TRBD2,-,TRBV30,TGTGCCTGGAGTCTCCTAGCGGGAAACTCAGATACGCAGTATTTT,CAWSLLAGNSDTQYF
TRBJ1-5,TRBD1,-,TRBV27,TGTGCCAGCAGTCAAACAGGGGCGGCCCAGCATTTT,CASSQTGAAQHF
TRBJ1-3,-,-,TRBV5-8,TGTGCCAGCAGCCCCGCGAGAGGGAACTCAGGAAACACCATATATTTT,CASSPARGNSGNTIYF
TRBJ1-1,-,-,TRBV9,TGTGCCAGCAGCGTATGGGGAAACACTGAAGCTTTCTTT,CASSVWGNTEAFF
TRBJ2-1,TRBD1,-,TRBV28,TGTGCCAGCAGTTGGACAGGACAACGAGAAAATGAGCAGTTCTTC,CASSWTGQRENEQFF
TRBJ2-1,TRBD2,few,TRBV27,TGTGCCAGCAGTTATGCGGGAGTTGGTGAGCAGTTCTTC,CASSYAGVGEQFF
TRBJ2-7,TRBD2,-,TRBV29-1,TGCAGCGTCATAGCGGGAGCGGGCGAGCAGTACTTC,CSVIAGAGEQYF
TRBJ2-1,-,-,TRBV29-1,TGCAGCGACCACGCCGGGGTCAACGACAATGAGCAGTTCTTC,CSDHAGVNDNEQFF
TRBJ2-7,TRBD2,once,TRBV9,TGTGCCAGCAGCGTAGCGCGGGAGGGAAACTACGAGCAGTACTTC,CASSVAREGNYEQYF
TRBJ2-1,-,-,TRBV9,TGTGCCAGCAGCGGCGGACAGCGATACAATGAGCAGTTCTTC,CASSGGQRYNEQFF